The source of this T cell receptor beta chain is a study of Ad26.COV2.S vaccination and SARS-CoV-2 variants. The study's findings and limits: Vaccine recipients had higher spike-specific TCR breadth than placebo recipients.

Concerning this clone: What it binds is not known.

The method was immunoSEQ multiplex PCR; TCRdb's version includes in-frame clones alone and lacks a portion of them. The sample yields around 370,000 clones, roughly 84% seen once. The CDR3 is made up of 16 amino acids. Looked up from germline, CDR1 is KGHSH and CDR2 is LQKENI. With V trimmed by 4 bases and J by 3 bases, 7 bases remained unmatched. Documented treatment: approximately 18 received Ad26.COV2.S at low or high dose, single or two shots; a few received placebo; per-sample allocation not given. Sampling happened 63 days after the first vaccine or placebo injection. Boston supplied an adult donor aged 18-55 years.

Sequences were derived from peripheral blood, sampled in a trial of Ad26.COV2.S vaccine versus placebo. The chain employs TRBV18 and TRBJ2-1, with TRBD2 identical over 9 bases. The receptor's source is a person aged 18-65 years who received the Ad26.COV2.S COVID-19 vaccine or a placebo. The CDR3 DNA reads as TGTGCCAGCTCACTGCAGTCAGCGGGAGGCTACAATGAGCAGTTCTTC. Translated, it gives CASSLQSAGGYNEQFF.